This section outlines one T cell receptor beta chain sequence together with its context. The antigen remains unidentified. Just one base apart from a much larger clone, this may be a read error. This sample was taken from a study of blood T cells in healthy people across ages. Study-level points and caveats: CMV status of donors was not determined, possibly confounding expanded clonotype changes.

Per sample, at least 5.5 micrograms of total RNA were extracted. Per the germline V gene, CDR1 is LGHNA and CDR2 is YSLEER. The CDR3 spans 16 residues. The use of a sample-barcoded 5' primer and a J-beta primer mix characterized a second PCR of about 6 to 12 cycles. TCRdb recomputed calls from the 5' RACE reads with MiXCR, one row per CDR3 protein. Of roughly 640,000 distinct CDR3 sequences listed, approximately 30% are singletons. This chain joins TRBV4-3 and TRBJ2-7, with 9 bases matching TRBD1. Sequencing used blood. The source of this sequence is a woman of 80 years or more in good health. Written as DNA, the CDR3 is TGCGCCAGCGGCCACGCAACAGGGGGCGTCGGATACGAGCAGTACTTC. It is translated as CASGHATGGVGYEQYF.